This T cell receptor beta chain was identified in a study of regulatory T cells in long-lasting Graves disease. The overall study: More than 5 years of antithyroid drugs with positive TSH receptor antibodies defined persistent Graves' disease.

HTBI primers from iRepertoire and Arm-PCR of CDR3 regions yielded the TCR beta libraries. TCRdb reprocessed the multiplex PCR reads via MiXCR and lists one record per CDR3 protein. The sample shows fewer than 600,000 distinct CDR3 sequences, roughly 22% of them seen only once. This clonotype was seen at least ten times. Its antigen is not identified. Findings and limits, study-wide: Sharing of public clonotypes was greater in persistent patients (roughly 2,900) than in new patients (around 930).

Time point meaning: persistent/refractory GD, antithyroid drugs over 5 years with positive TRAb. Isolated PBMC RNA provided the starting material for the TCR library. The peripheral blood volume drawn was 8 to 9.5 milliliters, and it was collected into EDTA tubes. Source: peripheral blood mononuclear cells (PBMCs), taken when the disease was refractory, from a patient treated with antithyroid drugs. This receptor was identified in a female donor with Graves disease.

CDR3 sequence: CASSRGRPNTEAFF. The CDR3 DNA is TGTGCCAGCAGCCGGGGACGGCCGAACACTGAAGCTTTCTTT. The chain links TRBV5-5 to TRBJ1-1, with D possibly matching TRBD1 (5 bases). This CDR3 is 14 amino acids long. V gave up 4 bases and J gave up 1 base, with 11 bases separating them. CDR1 and CDR2 (germline): SGHKS, YYEKEE (reference sequence).